What follows are 10 T cell receptor beta chains derived from one specimen sequenced in a study of CD8 T cells in ankylosing spondylitis. Using its own MiXCR run on the 5' RACE reads, TCRdb lists one record per CDR3 protein. The sample has tens of thousands of distinct CDR3 sequences, 2.5% to 3% seen once. The sequenced sample consisted of blood, either unsorted or a sorted T cell fraction (not recorded which). Source of these receptors: a male donor with ankylosing spondylitis or in good health (not recorded which).

This clonotype was seen repeatedly, ten times or more. This rearrangement joins TRBV9 to TRBJ2-5; D call uncertain. Trimming cost V 6 bases and J 5 bases, with 20 bases left between them. This CDR3 spans 15 amino acids. Germline CDR1 is SGDLS and CDR2 is YYNGEE. The CDR3 region has the DNA TGTGCCAGCACCCCATCTCCTAGTTTCGGGGAGACCCAGTACTTC. Protein sequence: CASTPSPSFGETQYF.

The rearrangement uses TRBV9 and TRBJ2-1, with 8 bases lining up with TRBD2. Unmatched junction bases numbered 2, after V lost 0 bases and J lost 3 bases. Germline assignment: CDR1 SGDLS and CDR2 YYNGEE. The CDR3 runs 15 residues. The CDR3 loop is CASSVGLAHYNEQFF. The CDR3 DNA is TGTGCCAGCAGCGTAGGACTAGCGCACTACAATGAGCAGTTCTTC.

The sample holds many counts of this clonotype. The chain recombines TRBV21-1 with TRBJ2-1. TRBV21-1 is deemed a pseudogene. The CDR3 runs 12 residues. As DNA, the CDR3 is TGTGCCAGCACCGATGCAGAGGCTGAGCAGTTCTTC. This translates into CASTDAEAEQFF.

This clonotype was found many times. The chain has TRBV9 and TRBJ2-7, with D possibly being TRBD2 (5 bases). The germline gives CDR1 SGDLS, CDR2 YYNGEE. The CDR3 totals 12 residues. V was clipped by 0 bases and J by 7 bases, with 8 bases between them. The CDR3 region is CASSVERGEQYF. Written as DNA, the CDR3 is TGTGCCAGCAGCGTAGAGAGAGGGGAGCAGTACTTC.

In this sample, this clonotype is medium-sized. The V gene is TRBV9, the J gene TRBJ1-6; weak D call: TRBD1 (5 bases). The CDR3 length is 15 residues. CDR1 is SGDLS and CDR2 is YYNGEE in the germline V gene. V shed 0 bases and J shed 13 bases, with 17 bases lying between them. The CDR3 loop reads CASSVEAGHQEPLHF. The CDR3 nucleotides read TGTGCCAGCAGCGTAGAGGCCGGACACCAGGAGCCCCTCCACTTT.

This clonotype has ten or more counts. The rearrangement joins TRBV9 to TRBJ2-3, with 12 bases identical to TRBD2. This CDR3 spans 15 amino acids. V shed 4 bases and J 6 bases; nucleotides not matched to a gene: 6. Germline CDR1 SGDLS, CDR2 YYNGEE. CDR3 DNA sequence: TGTGCCAGCAGCATGGGACTAGCGGGTGGGGATACGCAGTATTTT. Residues: CASSMGLAGGDTQYF.

This clonotype was observed many times. The chain uses TRBV9 and TRBJ1-2, with 10 bases lining up with TRBD1. Losses at the gene ends were 0 bases for V and 4 bases for J; bases not matched to a gene: 3. Per the germline V gene, CDR1 is SGDLS and CDR2 is YYNGEE. The CDR3 spans 15 residues. The CDR3 reads CASSVGDRGTYGYTF. For the CDR3, the DNA is TGTGCCAGCAGCGTAGGGGACAGGGGTACCTATGGCTACACCTTC.

This clonotype was picked up many times. V is TRBV9 and J is TRBJ2-6; 8 nucleotides agree with TRBD1. Germline assignment: CDR1 SGDLS and CDR2 YYNGEE. V was pared by 6 bases and J by 1 base, with 3 bases of the junction left unmatched. The CDR3 contains 15 residues. For the CDR3, the DNA is TGTGCCAGCACTCAGGGGGCATCTGGGGCCAACGTCCTGACTTTC. Residues: CASTQGASGANVLTF. Complete variable domain (other parts from reference TRBV9 and TRBJ2-6): DSGVTQTPKHLITATGQRVTLRCSPRSGDLSVYWYQQSLDQGLQFLIQYYNGEERAKGNILERFSAQQFPDLHSELNLSSLELGDSALYFCASTQGASGANVLTFGAGSRLTVL.

Ten or more counts support this clonotype. The V gene is TRBV9, the J gene TRBJ2-1; TRBD2 matches at 13 bases. CDR1 and CDR2 (germline): SGDLS, YYNGEE. V shed 0 bases and J 9 bases; nucleotides not matched to a gene: 12. This CDR3 is 18 amino acids long. The CDR3 sequence: CASSVGLAGGTHNSEQFF. The DNA for the CDR3 is TGTGCCAGCAGCGTAGGACTAGCGGGAGGTACCCACAATTCTGAGCAGTTCTTC.

This clonotype was found many times. The chain is built from TRBV9 and TRBJ2-1; tentatively, D is TRBD1 or TRBD2 (5 bases each). CDR3 length: 16 amino acids. Germline V gene lookup returns CDR1 SGDLS and CDR2 YYNGEE. V dropped 4 bases and J dropped 10 bases, with 24 bases sitting between them. DNA of the CDR3: TGTGCCAGCAGCCCGGGGACGACACTGGGTTTAGGGGAGCAGTTCTTC. Its protein is CASSPGTTLGLGEQFF.